This entry is about one TCR beta chain. Its binding antigen is unknown. Base qualities are not at hand, and no much larger clone is one base apart. The data belong to a study of CD8 T cells in ankylosing spondylitis listed by TCRdb under 2017. About the investigation overall: To find TCR variants linked to disease, the study profiled T cell receptor beta repertoires in ankylosing spondylitis patients and healthy donors. Peripheral blood was sampled, and synovial fluid was also collected from ankylosing spondylitis patients. In total, the full study cohort was made up of roughly 100 healthy donors and some 26 ankylosing spondylitis patients. Results and caveats for the whole study, not just this receptor: The disease-linked clones showed a CD8+ phenotype and occurred at relatively low frequencies in peripheral blood. Significant enrichment of the disease-linked clones was reported in matched synovial fluid samples from ankylosing spondylitis patients. A TCR beta motif of roughly 8 highly homologous amino acid variants appeared characteristic of blood from ankylosing spondylitis patients. Some motif variants had previously been reported in the synovial fluid and blood of reactive arthritis patients, which suggests shared mechanisms of disease initiation.

V is cut by 6 bases and J by 11 bases, and the space between the germline ends is 16 bases. The CDR3 holds 12 amino acids from the cysteine to the phenylalanine. The sequence is cut down to CDR3 DNA, 36 bases in frame from base 1. Via the germline V gene, CDR1 is MDHEN and CDR2 SYDVKM. Sequenced using an Illumina HiSeq 2500. TCR beta libraries were prepared by quantitative 5'-RACE with molecular barcodes. From the authors' description of their analysis: Disease-linked TCR variants were identified with a new computational method built on a probabilistic model of VDJ rearrangement. TCRdb reanalyzed the raw reads on its own, using fastp at Q25 for trimming and MiXCR for clone calling, and kept in-frame beta chains. Every entry covers one CDR3 protein and lists the most common genes and DNA from its rows. TCRdb's processing, not the authors', yielded these V and J calls. This sample lists a few hundred thousand distinct CDR3 sequences; around 20% were detected once. The ten largest account for roughly a sixth of the sample.

This sequence was found in a male donor with ankylosing spondylitis. This chain is built from TRBV28 and TRBJ1-1; the D gene remains uncertain. Sequences were obtained from blood, either unsorted or a sorted T cell fraction (not recorded which). The CDR3 reads as follows: CASRGDSFRAFF. The bases read TGTGCCAGCAGGGGTGACTCTTTTAGGGCTTTCTTT.